The next 11 T cell receptor beta chains were all read from a single sample in a study of blood T cell repertoires in COVID-19. The assay was immunoSEQ multiplex PCR, and TCRdb's table has in-frame clones only and misses some. This table has 300,000 to 450,000 clones, about 92% appearing once. Sequences were obtained from peripheral blood. These receptors were collected from a woman in her sixties with COVID-19, enrolled during active disease.

The chain uses TRBV6-5 and TRBJ1-5; no definite D call. In germline, CDR1 is MNHEY, CDR2 SVGAGI. This CDR3 region has 13 residues. V was cut by 5 bases and J by 5 bases, with 10 bases left in between. CDR3 sequence: CASSRGRYQPQHF. The CDR3 nucleotides read TGTGCCAGCAGTCGAGGCAGATATCAGCCCCAGCATTTT.

There are a few counts of this clone. The chain combines TRBV7-8 with TRBJ1-2, with TRBD1 matching over 7 bases. The CDR3 runs 14 residues. The germline V gene encodes CDR1 SGHVS and CDR2 FQNEAQ. Trimming at V came to 5 bases and at J to 8 bases, leaving 11 bases not matched to a gene. In nucleotides, the CDR3 is TGTGCCAGCAGCCGAGGTGGACAGGCTCCCGGCTACACCTTC. This gives the protein CASSRGGQAPGYTF.

The chain carries TRBV6-5 and TRBJ2-1; D not resolved. Trimming left V 7 bases short and J 5 bases short, with 15 bases between. CDR3 length: 14 amino acids. CDR1 is MNHEY, CDR2 SVGAGI, per germline. The CDR3 sequence is CASTKPGPNNEQFF. CDR3 nucleotide sequence: TGTGCCAGCACAAAACCAGGCCCGAACAATGAGCAGTTCTTC.

The chain carries TRBV6-5 and TRBJ1-6; D gene unclear. This CDR3 is built from 14 residues. Trimming stripped 7 bases from V and 6 bases from J, with 13 bases between. Per germline, CDR1 MNHEY and CDR2 SVGAGI. CDR3 bases: TGTGCCAGCACCCTCGGCGGTGGTAATTCACCCCTCCACTTT. This encodes CASTLGGGNSPLHF.

This clone was observed a few times. V usage is TRBV11-2 and J usage is TRBJ1-6, with 8 bases aligning to TRBD1. V shed 4 bases and J 9 bases; nucleotides not matched to a gene: 14. The CDR3 runs to 17 residues. CDR1 is SGHAT and CDR2 is FQNNGV in the germline V gene. DNA for the CDR3: TGTGCCAGCAGCTCCGCCTTGGACAGGGTCGAAGGTTCACCCCTCCACTTT. It translates to CASSSALDRVEGSPLHF.

V is TRBV5-1 and J is TRBJ1-5, with D perhaps matching TRBD1 (5 bases). In germline, CDR1 is SGHRS, CDR2 YFSETQ. The V and J ends lost 0 bases and 2 bases respectively, with 9 bases between them. The CDR3 length is 15 residues. The CDR3 nucleotides are TGCGCCAGCAGCTTGGAGGGGTTGGGCAATCAGCCCCAGCATTTT. Amino acid sequence: CASSLEGLGNQPQHF.

The V and J genes are TRBV11-2 and TRBJ1-6; D is undetermined. V shed 0 bases and J shed 10 bases, with 10 bases lying between them. The CDR3 contains 14 residues. Germline V gene lookup returns CDR1 SGHAT and CDR2 FQNNGV. For the CDR3, the DNA is TGTGCCAGCAGCTTAGATCCCGCGGGATCACCCCTCCACTTT. Protein: CASSLDPAGSPLHF.

This chain's CDR3 is CASSYSTRIRTEAFF. The CDR3 nucleotides read TGTGCCAGCAGTTACTCTACCAGGATCAGGACTGAAGCTTTCTTT. The rearrangement links TRBV6-5 to TRBJ1-1; no clear D. Trimming stripped 0 bases from V and 5 bases from J, with 13 bases between. The CDR3 is made up of 15 amino acids. Looked up from germline, CDR1 is MNHEY and CDR2 is SVGAGI.

This clone occurred once. The chain is built from TRBV9 and TRBJ2-5; TRBD2 agrees at 9 bases. The germline CDR1 and CDR2 sequences are SGDLS and YYNGEE. The CDR3 covers 16 residues. J was trimmed by 4 bases and V by 0 bases; bases with no gene match: 7. As DNA, the CDR3 is TGTGCCAGCAGCGTAGGAATAGCGGGGGTAGGAGAGACCCAGTACTTC. This codes for CASSVGIAGVGETQYF.

As for this clone: The same CDR3 also results from other DNA sequences found in this sample. J is TRBJ2-5 and V is TRBV18; maybe TRBD1 (5 bases). The CDR3 has 13 residues. The V gene lost 4 bases and the J gene lost 2 bases, with 8 bases spanning the gap. Per the germline V gene, CDR1 is KGHSH and CDR2 is LQKENI. The CDR3 is CASSLQGQETQYF. The CDR3 nucleotides are TGTGCCAGCTCACTTCAGGGTCAAGAGACCCAGTACTTC. Full variable domain (missing parts from reference TRBV18 and TRBJ2-5): NAGVMQNPRHLVRRRGQEARLRCSPMKGHSHVYWYRQLPEEGLKFMVYLQKENIIDESGMPKERFSAEFPKEGPSILRIQQVVRGDSAAYFCASSLQGQETQYFGPGTRLLVL.

In its sample, this clone was seen a few times. The chain employs TRBV3-1 (or the pseudogene TRBV3-2) and TRBJ2-2, with a tentative D call TRBD2 (6 bases). Trimming pared 2 bases from V and 7 bases from J, leaving 11 bases between. The CDR3 covers 14 residues. Germline CDR1 reads LGHDT; CDR2 reads YNNKEL (reference sequence). The CDR3 spells CASSQMVGGGELFF. For the CDR3, the DNA is TGTGCCAGCAGCCAAATGGTCGGGGGCGGGGAGCTGTTTTTT.